A selection of T cell receptor beta chains follows, all from one sample in a study of CD8 T cells in Susac syndrome. MiXCR, applied by TCRdb to the immunoSEQ multiplex PCR reads, yields one record per CDR3 protein. The sample holds some 150,000 distinct CDR3 sequences, nearly 97% seen once. The sequenced sample was CD8+ T cells from PBMCs. The receptors were gathered from a human donor with multiple sclerosis. Both conserved end residues are part of each CDR3. The D gene is left open where the match is weak. Expanded clones are given a class, and other clones once, few, many or no size at all.

abundance	v_gene	j_gene	d_gene	CDR3aa	CDR3nt
once	TRBV29-1	TRBJ2-2	NA	CSVQGEENTGELFF	TGCAGCGTTCAGGGGGAGGAGAACACCGGGGAGCTGTTTTTT
NA	TRBV5-1	TRBJ1-2	TRBD1	CASSTSASGGGGYTF	TGCGCCAGCAGCACCTCTGCGTCAGGGGGCGGTGGCTACACCTTC
NA	TRBV10-3	TRBJ1-1	NA	CAIRAGDTEAFF	TGTGCCATCCGAGCGGGAGACACTGAAGCTTTCTTT
NA	TRBV6-2/TRBV6-3	TRBJ1-5	NA	CASTLTRVYGNQPQHF	TGTGCCAGCACCCTCACCAGGGTCTATGGGAATCAGCCCCAGCATTTT
once	TRBV13	TRBJ2-6	NA	CASSDTLSSGANVLTF	TGTGCCAGCAGCGATACCTTAAGCTCTGGGGCCAACGTCCTGACTTTC
NA	TRBV4-1	TRBJ1-6	NA	CASRGGASNSPLHF	TGCGCCAGCAGAGGAGGGGCGAGTAATTCACCCCTCCACTTT
NA	TRBV3-1	TRBJ2-3	TRBD1	CASSQEDRSTDTQYF	TGTGCCAGCAGCCAAGAGGACAGGTCCACAGATACGCAGTATTTT
NA	TRBV30	TRBJ2-1	TRBD2	CAWTTGAGGYNEQFF	TGTGCCTGGACCACCGGAGCGGGGGGGTACAATGAGCAGTTCTTC
NA	TRBV19	TRBJ2-6	TRBD1	CASSHGQGDVLTF	TGTGCCAGTAGTCACGGACAGGGGGACGTCCTGACTTTC
NA	TRBV5-1	TRBJ1-1	NA	CASREMNTEAFF	TGCGCCAGCAGAGAAATGAACACTGAAGCTTTCTTT
NA	TRBV5-6	TRBJ1-5	NA	CASSHRNQPQHF	TGTGCCAGCAGCCACAGAAATCAGCCCCAGCATTTT
NA	TRBV7-2	TRBJ2-1	TRBD2	CASSFSSGYNEQFF	TGTGCCAGCAGCTTTTCTAGCGGGTACAATGAGCAGTTCTTC
NA	TRBV20-1	TRBJ1-5	TRBD1	CSAWWDRGENQPQHF	TGCAGTGCTTGGTGGGACAGGGGTGAGAATCAGCCCCAGCATTTT
once	TRBV6-2/TRBV6-3	TRBJ2-3	NA	CAIGGPEGGDTQYF	TGTGCCATCGGAGGGCCTGAGGGTGGGGATACGCAGTATTTT
NA	TRBV4-1	TRBJ1-1	NA	CASSQGGAMNTEAFF	TGCGCCAGCAGCCAGGGCGGGGCCATGAACACTGAAGCTTTCTTT
NA	TRBV3-1	TRBJ2-1	NA	CASSLSLQFTLRDEQFF	TGTGCCAGCAGCCTTAGCCTACAGTTCACCCTTAGGGATGAGCAGTTCTTC
NA	TRBV5-1	TRBJ2-3	NA	CASSWAHTSTDTQYF	TGCGCCAGCAGCTGGGCCCATACTAGCACAGATACGCAGTATTTT
NA	TRBV11-2	TRBJ2-7	NA	CASSLGVFYEQYF	TGTGCCAGCAGCTTAGGGGTTTTCTACGAGCAGTACTTC